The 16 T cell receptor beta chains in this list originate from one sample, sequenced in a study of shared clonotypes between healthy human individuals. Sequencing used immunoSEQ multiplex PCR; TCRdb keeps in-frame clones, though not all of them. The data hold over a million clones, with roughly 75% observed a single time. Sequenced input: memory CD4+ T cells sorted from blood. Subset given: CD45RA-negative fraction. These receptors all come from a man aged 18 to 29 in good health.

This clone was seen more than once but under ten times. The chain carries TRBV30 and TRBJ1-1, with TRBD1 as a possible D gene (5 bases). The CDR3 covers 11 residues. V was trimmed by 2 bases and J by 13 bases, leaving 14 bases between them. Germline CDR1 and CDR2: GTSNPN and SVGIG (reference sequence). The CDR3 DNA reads TGTGCCTGGAGTCCCCAGGGTTACGTTTTCTTT. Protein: CAWSPQGYVFF.

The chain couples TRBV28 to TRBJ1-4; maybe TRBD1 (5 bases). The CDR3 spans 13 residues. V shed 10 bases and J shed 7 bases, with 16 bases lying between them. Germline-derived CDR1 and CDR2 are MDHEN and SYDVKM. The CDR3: CATSGTDLEKLFF. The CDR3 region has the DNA TGTGCCACCTCCGGGACGGATCTTGAAAAACTGTTTTTT.

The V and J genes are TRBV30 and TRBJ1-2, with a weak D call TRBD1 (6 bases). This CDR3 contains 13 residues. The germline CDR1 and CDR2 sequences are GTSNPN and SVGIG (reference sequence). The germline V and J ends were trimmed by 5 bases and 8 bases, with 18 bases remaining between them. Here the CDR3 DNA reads TGTGCCTGGGTGGCACAGGGTGGCCAAGGCTACACCTTC. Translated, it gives CAWVAQGGQGYTF.

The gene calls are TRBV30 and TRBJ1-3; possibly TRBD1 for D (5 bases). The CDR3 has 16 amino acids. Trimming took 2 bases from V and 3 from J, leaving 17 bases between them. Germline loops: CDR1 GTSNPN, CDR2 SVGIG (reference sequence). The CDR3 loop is CAWSSLWGFGGNTIYF. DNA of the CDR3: TGTGCCTGGAGTTCTCTGTGGGGCTTCGGTGGAAACACCATATATTTT.

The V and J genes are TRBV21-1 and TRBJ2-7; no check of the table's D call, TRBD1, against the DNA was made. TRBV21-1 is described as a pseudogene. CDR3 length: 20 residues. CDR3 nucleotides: TGTGCCAGCAGCAAAGAAACTCCTGGGGACACGGGTATCCCGGACTACGAGCAGTACTTC. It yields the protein CASSKETPGDTGIPDYEQYF.

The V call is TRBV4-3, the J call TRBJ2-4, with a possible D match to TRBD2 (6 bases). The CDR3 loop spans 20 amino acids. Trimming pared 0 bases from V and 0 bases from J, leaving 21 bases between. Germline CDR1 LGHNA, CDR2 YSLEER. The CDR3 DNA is TGCGCCAGCAGCCAAGAACTCGCAGTCGGAGGGAGTTTAGCCAAAAACATTCAGTACTTC. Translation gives CASSQELAVGGSLAKNIQYF.

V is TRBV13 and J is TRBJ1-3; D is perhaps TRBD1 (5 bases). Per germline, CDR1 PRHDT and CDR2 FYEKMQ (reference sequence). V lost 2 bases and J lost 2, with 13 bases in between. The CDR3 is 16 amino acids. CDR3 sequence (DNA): TGTGCCAGCAGCTTATTGGTCTCAGGGACTGGAAACACCATATATTTT. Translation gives CASSLLVSGTGNTIYF.

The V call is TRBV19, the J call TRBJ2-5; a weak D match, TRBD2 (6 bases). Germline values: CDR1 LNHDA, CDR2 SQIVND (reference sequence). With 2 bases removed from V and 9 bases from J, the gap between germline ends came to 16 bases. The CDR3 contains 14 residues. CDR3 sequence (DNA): TGTGCCAGTAGTATAAGTACCCCCCGGGAGTCCCAGTACTTC. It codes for CASSISTPRESQYF.

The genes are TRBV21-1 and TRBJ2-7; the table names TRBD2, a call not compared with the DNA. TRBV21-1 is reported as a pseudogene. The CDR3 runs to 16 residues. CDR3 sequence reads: CASSKWGLSGSYEQYF. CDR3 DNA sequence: TGTGCCAGCAGCAAATGGGGTCTTAGCGGATCCTACGAGCAGTACTTC.

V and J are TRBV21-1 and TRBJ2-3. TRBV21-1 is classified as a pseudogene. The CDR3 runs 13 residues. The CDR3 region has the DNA TGTGCCAGCAGCTTAAAGTTGGCAGATACGCAGTATTTT. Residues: CASSLKLADTQYF.

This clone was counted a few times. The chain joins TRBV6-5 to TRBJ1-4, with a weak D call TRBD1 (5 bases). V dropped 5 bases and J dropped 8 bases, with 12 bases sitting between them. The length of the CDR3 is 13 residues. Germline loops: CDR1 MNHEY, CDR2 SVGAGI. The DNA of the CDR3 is TGTGCCAGCAGTCCCAGGGAAGGCGAAAAACTGTTTTTT. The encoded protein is CASSPREGEKLFF.

The CDR3 DNA is TGTGCCAGTAGTATAGGGTCGGGGGCAGGTTACCGCTCTGGAAACACCATATATTTT. It specifies CASSIGSGAGYRSGNTIYF. The rearrangement links TRBV19 to TRBJ1-3; D is possibly TRBD1 (6 bases). With 1 base removed from V and 0 bases from J, the gap between germline ends came to 19 bases. Per germline, CDR1 LNHDA and CDR2 SQIVND (reference sequence). This CDR3 is built from 19 residues. Full variable domain (missing parts from reference TRBV19 and TRBJ1-3): DGGITQSPKYLFRKEGQNVTLSCEQNLNHDAMYWYRQDPGQGLRLIYYSQIVNDFQKGDIAEGYSVSREKKESFPLTVTSAQKNPTAFYLCASSIGSGAGYRSGNTIYFGEGSWLTVV.

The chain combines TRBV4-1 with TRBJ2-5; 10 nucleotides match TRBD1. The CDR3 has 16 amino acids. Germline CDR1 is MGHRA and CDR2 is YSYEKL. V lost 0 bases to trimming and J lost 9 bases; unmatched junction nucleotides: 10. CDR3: CASSQEARGGTGAQYF. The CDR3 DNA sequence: TGCGCCAGCAGCCAAGAGGCCCGGGGGGGGACAGGGGCCCAGTACTTC.

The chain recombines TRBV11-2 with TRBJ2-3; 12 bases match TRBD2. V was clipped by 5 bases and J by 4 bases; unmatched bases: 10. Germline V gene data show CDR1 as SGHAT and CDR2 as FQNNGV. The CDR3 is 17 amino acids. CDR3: CASSRTSGGQGADTQYF. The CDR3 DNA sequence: TGTGCCAGCAGCCGAACTAGCGGGGGGCAGGGGGCAGATACGCAGTATTTT.

The DNA of the CDR3 is TGTGCCAGCAGTCGGACTAGCGGGGAGCTGTTTTTT. Its translation is CASSRTSGELFF. The chain links TRBV2 to TRBJ2-2; 7 bases align to TRBD2. Germline CDR1 SNHLY, CDR2 FYNNEI. The CDR3 has 12 residues. J was trimmed by 7 bases and V by 5 bases; bases with no gene match: 1.

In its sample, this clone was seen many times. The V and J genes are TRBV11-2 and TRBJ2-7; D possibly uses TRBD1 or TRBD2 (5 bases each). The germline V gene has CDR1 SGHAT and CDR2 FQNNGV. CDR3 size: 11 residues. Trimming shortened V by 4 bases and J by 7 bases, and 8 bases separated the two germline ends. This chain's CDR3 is CASSSGPEQYF. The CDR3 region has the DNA TGTGCCAGCAGCTCGGGACCAGAGCAGTACTTC. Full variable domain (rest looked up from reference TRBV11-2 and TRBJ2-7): EAGVAQSPRYKIIEKRQSVAFWCNPISGHATLYWYQQILGQGPKLLIQFQNNGVVDDSQLPKDRFSAERLKGVDSTLKIQPAKLEDSAVYLCASSSGPEQYFGPGTRLTVT.